The 5 T cell receptor beta chains listed next were all sequenced from one sample in a study of blood T cell repertoires in COVID-19. Profiled with immunoSEQ multiplex PCR; TCRdb holds only in-frame clones, not every one. In the table there are about 250,000 clones, over 80% of which are singletons. Sample: PBMCs or T cells enriched from blood (not recorded which). Every receptor here comes from a woman between 18 and 29 years old who had recovered from COVID-19.

The chain carries TRBV19 and TRBJ2-5, with 8 bases matching TRBD2. The CDR3 is made up of 15 amino acids. J lost 5 bases, V lost 5 bases, and 10 bases had no gene match. Germline V gene data show CDR1 as LNHDA and CDR2 as SQIVND (reference sequence). Written as DNA, the CDR3 is TGTGCCAGTAGTGCAGCTAGAGCGGGAGCGGAGACCCAGTACTTC. It yields the protein CASSAARAGAETQYF. The variable domain in full, with the rest retrieved from reference TRBV19 and TRBJ2-5, is DGGITQSPKYLFRKEGQNVTLSCEQNLNHDAMYWYRQDPGQGLRLIYYSQIVNDFQKGDIAEGYSVSREKKESFPLTVTSAQKNPTAFYLCASSAARAGAETQYFGPGTRLLVL.

The chain links TRBV19 to TRBJ1-5; D possibly corresponds to TRBD1 (6 bases). Germline values: CDR1 LNHDA, CDR2 SQIVND (reference sequence). V shed 4 bases and J shed 7 bases, with 17 bases lying between them. The CDR3 is 15 residues long. The CDR3 is CASSKPSQGGQPQHF. In DNA, the CDR3 is TGTGCCAGTAGTAAACCTTCACAGGGCGGACAGCCCCAGCATTTT.

The sample holds one count of this clone. V and J are TRBV9 and TRBJ2-1, with TRBD1 identical over 7 bases. Losses at the gene ends were 4 bases for V and 0 bases for J; bases not matched to a gene: 4. Looked up from germline, CDR1 is SGDLS and CDR2 is YYNGEE. The CDR3 covers 15 residues. The CDR3: CASSLGQSSYNEQFF. The CDR3 DNA sequence: TGTGCCAGCAGCCTGGGACAGAGCTCCTACAATGAGCAGTTCTTC.

This chain connects TRBV5-1 to TRBJ1-5; no firm D call. The germline V gene has CDR1 SGHRS and CDR2 YFSETQ. The CDR3 runs to 13 residues. V was shortened by 3 bases and J by 4 bases, with 8 bases between the two germline ends. For the CDR3, the DNA is TGCGCCAGCAGCTCCGGTCCGAATCAGCCCCAGCATTTT. Residues: CASSSGPNQPQHF.

The genes are TRBV6-2 or TRBV6-3 and TRBJ2-3; D is possibly TRBD2 (7 bases). Germline values: CDR1 MNHEY, CDR2 SVGEGT. This CDR3 comprises 14 residues. The germline V and J ends were trimmed by 5 bases and 4 bases, with 13 bases remaining between them. This chain's CDR3 is CASSRGAHPDTQYF. The DNA for the CDR3 is TGTGCCAGCAGTCGGGGGGCGCATCCAGATACGCAGTATTTT.